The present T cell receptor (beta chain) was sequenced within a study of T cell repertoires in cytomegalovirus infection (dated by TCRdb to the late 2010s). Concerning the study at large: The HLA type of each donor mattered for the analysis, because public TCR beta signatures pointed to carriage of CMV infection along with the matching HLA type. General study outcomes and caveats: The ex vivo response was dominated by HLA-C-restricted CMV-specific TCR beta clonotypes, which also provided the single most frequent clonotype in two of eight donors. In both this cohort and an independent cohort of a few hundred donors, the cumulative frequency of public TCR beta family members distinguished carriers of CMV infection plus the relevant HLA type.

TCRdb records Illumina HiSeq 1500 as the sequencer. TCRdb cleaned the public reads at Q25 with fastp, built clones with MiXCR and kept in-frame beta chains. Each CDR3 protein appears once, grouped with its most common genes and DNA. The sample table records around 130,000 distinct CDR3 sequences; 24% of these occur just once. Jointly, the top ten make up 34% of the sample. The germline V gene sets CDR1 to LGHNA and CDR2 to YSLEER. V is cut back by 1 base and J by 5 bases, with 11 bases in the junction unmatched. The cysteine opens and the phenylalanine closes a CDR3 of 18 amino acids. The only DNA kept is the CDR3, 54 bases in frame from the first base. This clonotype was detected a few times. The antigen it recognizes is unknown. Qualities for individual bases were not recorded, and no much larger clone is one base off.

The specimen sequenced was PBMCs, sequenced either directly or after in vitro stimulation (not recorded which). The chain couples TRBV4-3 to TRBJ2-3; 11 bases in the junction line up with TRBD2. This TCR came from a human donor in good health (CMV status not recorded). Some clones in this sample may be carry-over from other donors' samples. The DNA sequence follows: TGCGCCAGCAGCCAAGGTCCGGTAGCGGGAGGGCGGGGAGATACGCAGTATTTT. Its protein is CASSQGPVAGGRGDTQYF.